A selection of T cell receptor beta chains follows, all from one sample in a study of blood T cell repertoires in COVID-19. Libraries were prepared by immunoSEQ multiplex PCR; TCRdb keeps only in-frame clonotypes and omits some of them. Of about 270,000 clones listed, about four fifths are singletons. The sample comprised peripheral blood. The receptors here all came from a woman in her late teens or twenties with acute or convalescent COVID-19. The CDR3 runs from the conserved cysteine through the conserved F or W. D genes are given only for firm matches. Clone sizes are given selectively: once, few, many, or a class where the clone is expanded.

cdr3_aa: CASSPGRTGGSYGYTF
cdr3_nt: TGTGCCAGCAGTCCAGGACGAACAGGGGGAAGTTATGGCTACACCTTC
j_call: TRBJ1-2
clone_size: .
d_call: TRBD1
v_call: TRBV6-2/TRBV6-3

cdr3_aa: CASSSQNSYEQYF
cdr3_nt: TGTGCCAGCAGTTCTCAGAACTCCTACGAGCAGTACTTC
j_call: TRBJ2-7
clone_size: .
d_call: .
v_call: TRBV27

cdr3_aa: CASSGGQALGKLFF
cdr3_nt: TGTGCCAGCAGCGGGGGTCAGGCATTAGGAAAACTGTTTTTT
j_call: TRBJ1-4
clone_size: .
d_call: .
v_call: TRBV2

cdr3_aa: CASSPAVGLETQYF
cdr3_nt: TGCGCCAGCAGCCCCGCGGTGGGGCTAGAGACCCAGTACTTC
j_call: TRBJ2-5
clone_size: .
d_call: .
v_call: TRBV5-1

cdr3_aa: CSASFGSSYEQYF
cdr3_nt: TGCAGTGCTAGTTTCGGGTCTTCCTACGAGCAGTACTTC
j_call: TRBJ2-7
clone_size: .
d_call: .
v_call: TRBV20-1

cdr3_aa: CASSQTNRVYGYTF
cdr3_nt: TGTGCCAGCAGCCAAACCAACAGGGTTTACGGCTACACCTTC
j_call: TRBJ1-2
clone_size: .
d_call: .
v_call: TRBV27

cdr3_aa: CAWSTLVHEQFF
cdr3_nt: TGTGCCTGGAGTACACTAGTCCATGAGCAGTTCTTC
j_call: TRBJ2-1
clone_size: .
d_call: .
v_call: TRBV30

cdr3_aa: CASSVVAGDNEQFF
cdr3_nt: TGCGCCAGCAGTGTGGTAGCGGGAGATAATGAGCAGTTCTTC
j_call: TRBJ2-1
clone_size: .
d_call: TRBD2
v_call: TRBV10-2

cdr3_aa: CASSRLAGTDTQYF
cdr3_nt: TGTGCCAGCAGTAGACTAGCGGGCACAGATACGCAGTATTTT
j_call: TRBJ2-3
clone_size: .
d_call: TRBD2
v_call: TRBV6-5

cdr3_aa: CASSYPTGGIQPQHF
cdr3_nt: TGTGCCAGCAGTTATCCCACAGGGGGCATTCAGCCCCAGCATTTT
j_call: TRBJ1-5
clone_size: .
d_call: TRBD1
v_call: TRBV6-2/TRBV6-3

cdr3_aa: CASSLARSGGQSTDTQYF
cdr3_nt: TGTGCCAGCAGCTTAGCTCGGAGTGGCGGGCAAAGCACAGATACGCAGTATTTT
j_call: TRBJ2-3
clone_size: .
d_call: .
v_call: TRBV7-2

cdr3_aa: CASSLNAAIGNTIYF
cdr3_nt: TGTGCCAGCAGCTTGAATGCGGCTATAGGAAACACCATATATTTT
j_call: TRBJ1-3
clone_size: .
d_call: .
v_call: TRBV5-5

cdr3_aa: CASSTQGLHYGYTF
cdr3_nt: TGTGCCAGCAGTACCCAGGGACTTCACTATGGCTACACCTTC
j_call: TRBJ1-2
clone_size: few
d_call: .
v_call: TRBV6-2/TRBV6-3

cdr3_aa: CASSPRDSAPLMNTEAFF
cdr3_nt: TGTGCCAGCTCACCCCGGGACAGCGCCCCCCTTATGAACACTGAAGCTTTCTTT
j_call: TRBJ1-1
clone_size: .
d_call: TRBD1
v_call: TRBV18

cdr3_aa: CASSHRETTFTGELFF
cdr3_nt: TGTGCCAGCAGCCACCGGGAGACTACCTTCACCGGGGAGCTGTTTTTT
j_call: TRBJ2-2
clone_size: .
d_call: .
v_call: TRBV3-1/TRBV3-2

cdr3_aa: CASSQDRGAGETQYF
cdr3_nt: TGTGCCAGCAGCCAAGATCGGGGAGCGGGAGAGACCCAGTACTTC
j_call: TRBJ2-5
clone_size: .
d_call: .
v_call: TRBV3-1/TRBV3-2

cdr3_aa: CASSRDYRGGEQYF
cdr3_nt: TGTGCCAGCAGCCGGGACTACCGAGGGGGAGAGCAGTACTTC
j_call: TRBJ2-7
clone_size: once
d_call: .
v_call: TRBV3-1/TRBV3-2

cdr3_aa: CAIGATLSNTEAFF
cdr3_nt: TGTGCCATCGGGGCAACGCTTTCGAACACTGAAGCTTTCTTT
j_call: TRBJ1-1
clone_size: .
d_call: .
v_call: TRBV10-3

cdr3_aa: CASSRGQATGELFF
cdr3_nt: TGTGCCAGCTCACGTGGACAGGCCACCGGGGAGCTGTTTTTT
j_call: TRBJ2-2
clone_size: .
d_call: TRBD1
v_call: TRBV18

cdr3_aa: CASSPIEGQVNTEAFF
cdr3_nt: TGTGCCAGTAGCCCAATCGAGGGACAGGTGAACACTGAAGCTTTCTTT
j_call: TRBJ1-1
clone_size: .
d_call: TRBD1
v_call: TRBV19

cdr3_aa: CASSAIAGEGTDTQYF
cdr3_nt: TGTGCCAGCAGCGCCATAGCGGGAGAGGGCACAGATACGCAGTATTTT
j_call: TRBJ2-3
clone_size: .
d_call: TRBD2
v_call: TRBV11-2

cdr3_aa: CASSPFSDRVLRTEAFF
cdr3_nt: TGCGCCAGCAGTCCTTTTTCGGACAGGGTACTACGAACTGAAGCTTTCTTT
j_call: TRBJ1-1
clone_size: .
d_call: TRBD1
v_call: TRBV23-1

cdr3_aa: CASSLAIAGGLDTQYF
cdr3_nt: TGTGCCAGCAGCTTAGCTATAGCGGGAGGATTAGATACGCAGTATTTT
j_call: TRBJ2-3
clone_size: .
d_call: TRBD2
v_call: TRBV11-2

cdr3_aa: CASSIWDRGVYSNQPQHF
cdr3_nt: TGTGCCAGTAGTATCTGGGACAGGGGGGTCTATAGCAATCAGCCCCAGCATTTT
j_call: TRBJ1-5
clone_size: .
d_call: TRBD1
v_call: TRBV19

cdr3_aa: CASRSYTEAFF
cdr3_nt: TGTGCCAGCCGGAGTTACACTGAAGCTTTCTTT
j_call: TRBJ1-1
clone_size: .
d_call: .
v_call: TRBV27

cdr3_aa: CASRASPTYNEQFF
cdr3_nt: TGTGCCAGCAGAGCTTCGCCCACCTACAATGAGCAGTTCTTC
j_call: TRBJ2-1
clone_size: .
d_call: .
v_call: TRBV28

cdr3_aa: CASSLWDYVGVDEQFF
cdr3_nt: TGTGCCAGCAGCTTATGGGACTACGTCGGAGTCGATGAGCAGTTCTTC
j_call: TRBJ2-1
clone_size: .
d_call: TRBD2
v_call: TRBV11-2

cdr3_aa: CASSYPGTGSAGELFF
cdr3_nt: TGTGCCAGCAGTTACCCCGGGACAGGGTCGGCCGGGGAGCTGTTTTTT
j_call: TRBJ2-2
clone_size: once
d_call: TRBD1
v_call: TRBV6-5

cdr3_aa: CASSLGTSVEETQYF
cdr3_nt: TGTGCCAGCAGCTTAGGTACTAGTGTGGAGGAGACCCAGTACTTC
j_call: TRBJ2-5
clone_size: .
d_call: .
v_call: TRBV7-9

cdr3_aa: CSALVGGYAFF
cdr3_nt: TGCAGCGCCCTCGTGGGGGGGTACGCTTTCTTT
j_call: TRBJ1-1
clone_size: .
d_call: .
v_call: TRBV29-1